This entry describes one T cell receptor beta chain. Its target is not known. The sample originates from a study of cytomegalovirus exposure and HLA in healthy donors. Separation from the roughly 700-subject first cohort characterized the roughly 110-subject validation cohort, to which the donors belonged. The study's findings and limits: Most TCRs appeared rarely, but some public TCRs recurred in many donors. A list of around 150 TCR beta chains associated with cytomegalovirus was given. As confirmed in vitro, three CMV-associated chains were specific for CMV antigens.

In germline, CDR1 is MNHEY, CDR2 SMNVEV (reference sequence). This CDR3 has 14 residues. The V end lost 3 bases, the J end lost 2 bases, and 11 bases lay between the germline ends. Clones were read by immunoSEQ multiplex PCR, and TCRdb kept only the in-frame ones, dropping some. Of 130,000 to 150,000 clones listed, more than 80% are singletons. This chain links TRBV27 with TRBJ2-7; D is perhaps TRBD2 (5 bases). Sequenced material: PBMCs. The TCR was taken from a woman in her 30s in good health and CMV-seropositive. CDR3 protein: CASSLGNGAYEQYF. CDR3 bases: TGTGCCAGCAGTTTGGGGAACGGGGCCTACGAGCAGTACTTC.